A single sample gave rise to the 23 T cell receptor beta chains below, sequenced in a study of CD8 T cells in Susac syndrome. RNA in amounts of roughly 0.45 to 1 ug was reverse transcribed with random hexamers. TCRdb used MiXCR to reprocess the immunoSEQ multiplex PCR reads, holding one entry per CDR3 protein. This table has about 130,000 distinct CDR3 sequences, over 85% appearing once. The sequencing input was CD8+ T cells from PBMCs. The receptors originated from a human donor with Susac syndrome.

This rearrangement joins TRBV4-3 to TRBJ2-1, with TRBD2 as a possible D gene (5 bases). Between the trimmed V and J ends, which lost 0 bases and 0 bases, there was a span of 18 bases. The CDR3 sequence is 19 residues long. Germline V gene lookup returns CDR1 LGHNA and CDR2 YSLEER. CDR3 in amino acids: CASSQDRSGPTSSYNEQFF. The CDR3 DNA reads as TGCGCCAGCAGCCAAGATCGGAGCGGCCCCACTAGCTCCTACAATGAGCAGTTCTTC.

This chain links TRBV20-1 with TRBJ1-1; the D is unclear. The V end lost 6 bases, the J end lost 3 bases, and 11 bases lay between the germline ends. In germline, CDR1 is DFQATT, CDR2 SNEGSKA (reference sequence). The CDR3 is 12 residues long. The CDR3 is CSARLLDTEAFF. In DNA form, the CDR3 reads TGCAGTGCCCGACTCTTGGACACTGAAGCTTTCTTT.

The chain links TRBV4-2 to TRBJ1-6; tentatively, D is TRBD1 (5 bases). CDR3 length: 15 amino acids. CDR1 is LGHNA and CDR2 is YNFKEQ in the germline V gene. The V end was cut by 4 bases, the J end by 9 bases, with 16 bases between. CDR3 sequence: CASSPLQGESSPLHF. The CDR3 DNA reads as TGTGCCAGCAGCCCCCTGCAGGGCGAAAGTTCACCCCTCCACTTT.

CDR3: CASSVEGAETQYF. In DNA form, the CDR3 reads TGTGCCAGCAGCGTAGAGGGCGCGGAGACCCAGTACTTC. The chain recombines TRBV9 with TRBJ2-5; D is uncertain. Trimming cost V 0 bases and J 5 bases, with 8 bases left between them. Germline V lookup: CDR1 SGDLS, CDR2 YYNGEE. The CDR3 totals 13 residues.

DNA of the CDR3: TGTGCCAGCTCACCAGAAAGGACTAGCCTGGAGACCCAGTACTTC. Protein: CASSPERTSLETQYF. The chain combines TRBV18 with TRBJ2-5; 8 nucleotides agree with TRBD2. The V segment lost 2 bases and the J segment 5 bases; nucleotides outside the gene matches: 7. The CDR3 consists of 15 residues. The germline V gene has CDR1 KGHSH and CDR2 LQKENI. Filled out from reference TRBV18 and TRBJ2-5, the complete variable domain reads NAGVMQNPRHLVRRRGQEARLRCSPMKGHSHVYWYRQLPEEGLKFMVYLQKENIIDESGMPKERFSAEFPKEGPSILRIQQVVRGDSAAYFCASSPERTSLETQYFGPGTRLLVL.

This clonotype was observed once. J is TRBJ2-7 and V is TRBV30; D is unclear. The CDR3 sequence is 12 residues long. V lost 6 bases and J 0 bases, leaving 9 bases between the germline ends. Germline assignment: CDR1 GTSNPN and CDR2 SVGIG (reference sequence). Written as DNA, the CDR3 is TGTGCCTGTCAATTAAACTCCTACGAGCAGTACTTC. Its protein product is CACQLNSYEQYF.

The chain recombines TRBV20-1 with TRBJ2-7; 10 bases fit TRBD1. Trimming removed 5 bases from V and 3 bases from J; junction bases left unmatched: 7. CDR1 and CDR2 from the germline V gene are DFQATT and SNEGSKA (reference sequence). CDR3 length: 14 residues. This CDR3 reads CSAERTGGDYEQYF. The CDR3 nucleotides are TGCAGTGCTGAGCGGACAGGGGGGGACTACGAGCAGTACTTC.

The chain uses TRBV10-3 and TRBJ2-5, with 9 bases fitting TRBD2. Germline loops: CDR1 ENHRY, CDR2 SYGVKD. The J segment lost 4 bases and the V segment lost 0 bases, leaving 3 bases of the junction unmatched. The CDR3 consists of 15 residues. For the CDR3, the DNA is TGTGCCATCAGTGAGTCCAGCGGGAGGTTAGAGACCCAGTACTTC. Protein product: CAISESSGRLETQYF.

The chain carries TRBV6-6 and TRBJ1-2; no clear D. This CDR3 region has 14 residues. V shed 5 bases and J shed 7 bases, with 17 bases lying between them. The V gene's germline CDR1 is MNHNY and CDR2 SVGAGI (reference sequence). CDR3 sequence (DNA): TGTGCCAGCAGTCCACCCGACGGCCATCGTGGCTACACCTTC. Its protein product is CASSPPDGHRGYTF.

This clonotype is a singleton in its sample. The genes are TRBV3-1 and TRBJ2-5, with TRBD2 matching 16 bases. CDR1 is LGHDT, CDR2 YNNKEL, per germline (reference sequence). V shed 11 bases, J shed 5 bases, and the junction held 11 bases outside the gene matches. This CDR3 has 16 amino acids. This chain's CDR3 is CASLGTSGRARETQYF. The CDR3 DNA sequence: TGTGCCTCCCTCGGGACTAGCGGGAGGGCCAGGGAGACCCAGTACTTC.

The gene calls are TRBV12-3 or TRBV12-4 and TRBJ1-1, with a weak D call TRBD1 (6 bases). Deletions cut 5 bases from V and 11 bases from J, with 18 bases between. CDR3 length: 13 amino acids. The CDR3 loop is CASSIREGHEAFF. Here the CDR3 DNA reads TGTGCCAGCAGTATCCGGGAGGGACATGAGGCTTTCTTT.

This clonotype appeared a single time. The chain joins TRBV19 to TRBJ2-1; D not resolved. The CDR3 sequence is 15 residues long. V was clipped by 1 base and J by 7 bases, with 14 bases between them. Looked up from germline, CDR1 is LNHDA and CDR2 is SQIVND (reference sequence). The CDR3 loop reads CASSIGQNGLNEQFF. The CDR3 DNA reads TGTGCCAGTAGTATAGGGCAAAACGGGTTGAATGAGCAGTTCTTC.

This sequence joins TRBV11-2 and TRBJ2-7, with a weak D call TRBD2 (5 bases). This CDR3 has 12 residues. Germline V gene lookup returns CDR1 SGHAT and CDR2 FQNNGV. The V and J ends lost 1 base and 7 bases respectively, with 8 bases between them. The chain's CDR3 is CASSLVRGEQYF. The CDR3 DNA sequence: TGTGCCAGCAGCTTAGTACGCGGGGAGCAGTACTTC. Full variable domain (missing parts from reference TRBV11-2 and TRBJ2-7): EAGVAQSPRYKIIEKRQSVAFWCNPISGHATLYWYQQILGQGPKLLIQFQNNGVVDDSQLPKDRFSAERLKGVDSTLKIQPAKLEDSAVYLCASSLVRGEQYFGPGTRLTVT.

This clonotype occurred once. In DNA, the CDR3 is TGTGCCAGTACCCCAGGGGACCGTGGCCAGTACTTC. It codes for CASTPGDRGQYF. V and J are TRBV6-2 or TRBV6-3 and TRBJ2-5, with D maybe TRBD1 (6 bases). This CDR3 spans 12 amino acids. CDR1 is MNHEY, CDR2 SVGEGT, per germline. V was shortened by 9 bases and J by 10 bases, with 18 bases between the two germline ends.

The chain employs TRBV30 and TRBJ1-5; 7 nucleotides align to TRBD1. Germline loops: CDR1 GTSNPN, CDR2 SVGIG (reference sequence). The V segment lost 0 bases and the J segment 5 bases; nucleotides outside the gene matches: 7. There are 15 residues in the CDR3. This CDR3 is CAWSVRWQGDQPQHF. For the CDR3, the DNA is TGTGCCTGGAGTGTACGTTGGCAGGGGGATCAGCCCCAGCATTTT. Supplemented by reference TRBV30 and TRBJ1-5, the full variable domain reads SQTIHQWPATLVQPVGSPLSLECTVEGTSNPNLYWYRQAAGRGLQLLFYSVGIGQISSEVPQNLSASRPQDRQFILSSKKLLLSDSGFYLCAWSVRWQGDQPQHFGDGTRLSIL.

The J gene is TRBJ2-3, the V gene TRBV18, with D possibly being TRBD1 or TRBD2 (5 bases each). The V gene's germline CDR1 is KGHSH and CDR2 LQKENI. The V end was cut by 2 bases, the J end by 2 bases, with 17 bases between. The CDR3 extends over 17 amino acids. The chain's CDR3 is CASSPLNLRGPTDTQYF. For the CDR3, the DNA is TGTGCCAGCTCACCATTAAATCTACGGGGCCCCACAGATACGCAGTATTTT.

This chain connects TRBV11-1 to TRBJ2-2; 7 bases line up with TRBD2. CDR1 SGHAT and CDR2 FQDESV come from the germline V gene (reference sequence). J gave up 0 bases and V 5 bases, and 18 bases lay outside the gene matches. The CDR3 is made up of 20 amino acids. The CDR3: CASSPPAWTLAVANTGELFF. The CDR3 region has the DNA TGTGCCAGCAGCCCACCAGCCTGGACTCTAGCGGTCGCGAACACCGGGGAGCTGTTTTTT. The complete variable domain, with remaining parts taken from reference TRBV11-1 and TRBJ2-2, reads EAEVAQSPRYKITEKSQAVAFWCDPISGHATLYWYRQILGQGPELLVQFQDESVVDDSQLPKDRFSAERLKGVDSTLKIQPAELGDSAMYLCASSPPAWTLAVANTGELFFGEGSRLTVL.

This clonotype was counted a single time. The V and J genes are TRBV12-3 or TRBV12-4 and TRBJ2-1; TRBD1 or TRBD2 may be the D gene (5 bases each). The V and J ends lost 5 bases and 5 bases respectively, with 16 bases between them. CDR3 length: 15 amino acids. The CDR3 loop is CASSPLSGADNEQFF. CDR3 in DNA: TGTGCCAGCAGTCCTCTTTCCGGGGCTGACAATGAGCAGTTCTTC.

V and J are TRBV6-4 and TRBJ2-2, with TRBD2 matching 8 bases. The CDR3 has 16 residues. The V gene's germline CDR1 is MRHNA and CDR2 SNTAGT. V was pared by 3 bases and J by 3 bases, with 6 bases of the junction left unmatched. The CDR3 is CASSESGGPDTGELFF. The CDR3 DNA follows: TGTGCCAGCAGTGAGTCGGGGGGGCCGGACACCGGGGAGCTGTTTTTT.

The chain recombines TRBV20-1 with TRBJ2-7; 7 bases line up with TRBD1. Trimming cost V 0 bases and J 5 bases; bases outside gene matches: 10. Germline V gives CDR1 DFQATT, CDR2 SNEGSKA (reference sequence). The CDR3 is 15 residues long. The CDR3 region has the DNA TGCAGTGCTAGAGATATCGGGACAGCGGTCAACGAGCAGTACTTC. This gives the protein CSARDIGTAVNEQYF.

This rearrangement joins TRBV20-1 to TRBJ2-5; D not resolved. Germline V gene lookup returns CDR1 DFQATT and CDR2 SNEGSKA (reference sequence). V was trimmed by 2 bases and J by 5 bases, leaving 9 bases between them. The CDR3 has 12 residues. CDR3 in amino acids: CSARLVSETQYF. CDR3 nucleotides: TGCAGTGCTAGACTAGTATCGGAGACCCAGTACTTC.

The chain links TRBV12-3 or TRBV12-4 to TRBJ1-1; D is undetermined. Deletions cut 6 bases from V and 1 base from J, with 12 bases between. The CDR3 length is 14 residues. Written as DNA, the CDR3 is TGTGCCAGCAGCCAACTAGGAGGGAACACTGAAGCTTTCTTT. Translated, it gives CASSQLGGNTEAFF.

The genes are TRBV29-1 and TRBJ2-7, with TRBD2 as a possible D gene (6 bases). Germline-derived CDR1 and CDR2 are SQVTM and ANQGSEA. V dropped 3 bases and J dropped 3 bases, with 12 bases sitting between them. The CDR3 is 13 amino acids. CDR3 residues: CSVDGSGGYEQYF. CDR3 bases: TGCAGCGTTGATGGGTCCGGGGGCTACGAGCAGTACTTC.